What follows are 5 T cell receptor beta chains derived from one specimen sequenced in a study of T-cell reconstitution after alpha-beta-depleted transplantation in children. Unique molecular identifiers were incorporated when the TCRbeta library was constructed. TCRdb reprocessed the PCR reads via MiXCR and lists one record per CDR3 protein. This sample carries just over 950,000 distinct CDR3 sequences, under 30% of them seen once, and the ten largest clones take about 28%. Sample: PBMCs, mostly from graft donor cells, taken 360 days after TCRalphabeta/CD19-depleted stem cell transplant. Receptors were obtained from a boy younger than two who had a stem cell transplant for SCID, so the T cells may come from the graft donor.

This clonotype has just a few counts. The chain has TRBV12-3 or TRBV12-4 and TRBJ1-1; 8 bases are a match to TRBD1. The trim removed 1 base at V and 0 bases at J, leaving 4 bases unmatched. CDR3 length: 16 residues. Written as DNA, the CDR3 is TGTGCCAGCAGTTTAGGCGGGACAGGACTGAACACTGAAGCTTTCTTT. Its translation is CASSLGGTGLNTEAFF.

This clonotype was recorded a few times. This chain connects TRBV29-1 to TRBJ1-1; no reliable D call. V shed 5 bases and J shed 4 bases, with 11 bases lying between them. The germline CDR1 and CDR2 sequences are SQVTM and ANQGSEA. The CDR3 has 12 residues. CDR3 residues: CSVRAGSTEAFF. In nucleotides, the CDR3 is TGCAGCGTTCGAGCGGGGAGCACTGAAGCTTTCTTT. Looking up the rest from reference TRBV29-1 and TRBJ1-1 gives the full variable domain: SAVISQKPSRDICQRGTSLTIQCQVDSQVTMMFWYRQQPGQSLTLIATANQGSEATYESGFVIDKFPISRPNLTFSTLTVSNMSPEDSSIYLCSVRAGSTEAFFGQGTRLTVV.

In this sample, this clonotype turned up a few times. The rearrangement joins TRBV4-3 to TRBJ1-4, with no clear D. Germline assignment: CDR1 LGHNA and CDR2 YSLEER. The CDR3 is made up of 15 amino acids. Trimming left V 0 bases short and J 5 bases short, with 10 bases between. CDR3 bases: TGCGCCAGCAGCCAAGATGGAGCCGTAAATGAAAAACTGTTTTTT. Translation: CASSQDGAVNEKLFF.

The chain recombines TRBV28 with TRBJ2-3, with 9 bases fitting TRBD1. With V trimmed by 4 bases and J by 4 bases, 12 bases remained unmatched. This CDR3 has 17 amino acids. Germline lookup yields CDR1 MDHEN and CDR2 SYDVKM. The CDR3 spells CASSSPSQGAAPDTQYF. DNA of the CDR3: TGTGCCAGCAGTTCACCCTCACAGGGGGCAGCCCCAGATACGCAGTATTTT.

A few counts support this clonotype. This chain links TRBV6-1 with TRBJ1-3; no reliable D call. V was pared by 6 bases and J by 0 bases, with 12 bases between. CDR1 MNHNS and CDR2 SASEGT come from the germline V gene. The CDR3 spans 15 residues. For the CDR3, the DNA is TGTGCCAGCAGACGAGGACGGAACTCTGGAAACACCATATATTTT. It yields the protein CASRRGRNSGNTIYF.